The next 21 T cell receptor beta chains were all read from a single sample in a study of blood T cell repertoires in COVID-19. Here immunoSEQ multiplex PCR was the method, and the copy in TCRdb shows in-frame clones only, minus some. Of 130,000 to 150,000 clones in the sample, approximately 87% were seen once. The specimen sequenced was PBMCs or T cells enriched from blood (not recorded which). The receptors originated from a man aged 60 to 69 who had recovered from COVID-19.

The rearrangement links TRBV6-5 to TRBJ2-4; D might be TRBD1 (6 bases). Germline CDR1 reads MNHEY; CDR2 reads SVGAGI. V was clipped by 7 bases and J by 13 bases, with 11 bases between them. This CDR3 is built from 10 residues. CDR3 nucleotide sequence: TGTGCCAGCACCGGACAGCCCCAGTACTTC. Its protein product is CASTGQPQYF.

This chain connects TRBV19 to TRBJ2-6, with 10 bases that match TRBD1. Trimming took 8 bases from V and 1 from J; bases not matched to a gene: 5. The CDR3 totals 16 residues. Germline lookup yields CDR1 LNHDA and CDR2 SQIVND (reference sequence). CDR3 region: CASRDRGSSGANVLTF. The CDR3 bases are TGTGCCAGTCGGGACAGGGGAAGTTCTGGGGCCAACGTCCTGACTTTC.

The chain joins TRBV11-2 to TRBJ1-1; D call uncertain. Trimming took 1 base from V and 5 from J, leaving 11 bases between them. This CDR3 is 14 amino acids long. Germline CDR1 SGHAT, CDR2 FQNNGV. The CDR3 region has the DNA TGTGCCAGCAGCTTAGTAGGGAGCAGTACTGAAGCTTTCTTT. Protein: CASSLVGSSTEAFF. Full variable domain (rest looked up from reference TRBV11-2 and TRBJ1-1): EAGVAQSPRYKIIEKRQSVAFWCNPISGHATLYWYQQILGQGPKLLIQFQNNGVVDDSQLPKDRFSAERLKGVDSTLKIQPAKLEDSAVYLCASSLVGSSTEAFFGQGTRLTVV.

This rearrangement joins TRBV2 to TRBJ2-7; 7 bases map to TRBD1. The length of the CDR3 is 16 residues. Losses at the gene ends were 3 bases for V and 0 bases for J; bases not matched to a gene: 8. Germline V gene data show CDR1 as SNHLY and CDR2 as FYNNEI. The CDR3 region has the DNA TGTGCCAGCAGTGATCCCCTAGGACAGGCCTCCTACGAGCAGTACTTC. This codes for CASSDPLGQASYEQYF. Combining the CDR3 with reference TRBV2 and TRBJ2-7 gives the whole variable domain EPEVTQTPSHQVTQMGQEVILRCVPISNHLYFYWYRQILGQKVEFLVSFYNNEISEKSEIFDDQFSVERPDGSNFTLKIRSTKLEDSAMYFCASSDPLGQASYEQYFGPGTRLTVT.

The rearrangement uses TRBV7-8 and TRBJ2-3; 14 bases are shared with TRBD2. Per germline, CDR1 SGHVS and CDR2 FQNEAQ. V shed 1 base and J 4 bases; nucleotides not matched to a gene: 7. The CDR3 length is 18 residues. CDR3: CASSLETSGRAWADTQYF. The CDR3 DNA reads as TGTGCCAGCAGCTTAGAGACTAGCGGGAGGGCCTGGGCAGATACGCAGTATTTT.

The CDR3 DNA is TGTGCCAGCAGCTTATCAGGGGTCATCACCGGGGAGCTGTTTTTT. Amino acid sequence: CASSLSGVITGELFF. The chain uses TRBV7-9 and TRBJ2-2; D possibly corresponds to TRBD1 (6 bases). Germline CDR1 is SEHNR and CDR2 is FQNEAQ (reference sequence). Trimming pared 2 bases from V and 4 bases from J, leaving 11 bases between. The CDR3 covers 15 residues.

The chain couples TRBV7-6 to TRBJ2-1; tentative D call: TRBD1 (6 bases). The ends were cut back, 2 bases at V and 5 bases at J, with 10 bases in the middle. The CDR3 runs to 14 residues. Looked up from germline, CDR1 is SGHVS and CDR2 is FNYEAQ. In DNA form, the CDR3 reads TGTGCCAGCAGCTTAACTCAGGGGCACAATGAGCAGTTCTTC. It encodes CASSLTQGHNEQFF.

The genes are TRBV19 and TRBJ1-5; no clear D gene. This CDR3 contains 17 residues. V was clipped by 4 bases and J by 6 bases, with 22 bases between them. From germline, CDR1 is LNHDA and CDR2 SQIVND (reference sequence). The CDR3 bases are TGTGCCAGTAGTACTAGCGTCACCCCCACTACTACTCAGCCCCAGCATTTT. Its translation: CASSTSVTPTTTQPQHF.

Comments on this clone: A junction boundary mismatches the germline segment, possibly from a read error. This rearrangement joins TRBV30 to TRBJ2-6, with 7 bases that match TRBD1. The CDR3 extends over 13 amino acids. In germline, CDR1 is GTSNPN, CDR2 SVGIG (reference sequence). The CDR3 DNA is TGTGCCTGGAGTGACACAGGGGTCAACGTCCTGACTTTC. Translating it yields CAWSDTGVNVLTF.

The rearrangement joins TRBV27 to TRBJ1-1, with TRBD1 matching over 8 bases. The CDR3 totals 15 residues. The germline CDR1 and CDR2 sequences are MNHEY and SMNVEV (reference sequence). J gave up 5 bases and V 8 bases, and 13 bases lay outside the gene matches. CDR3 residues: CASLSPTGAFTEAFF. DNA of the CDR3: TGTGCCAGCTTGTCACCGACAGGGGCTTTTACTGAAGCTTTCTTT.

The rearrangement links TRBV11-2 to TRBJ1-3; D is ambiguous. The CDR3 covers 15 residues. Deletions cut 0 bases from V and 4 bases from J, with 10 bases between. The germline CDR1 and CDR2 sequences are SGHAT and FQNNGV. This CDR3 reads CASSLDRSQGNTIYF. In DNA, the CDR3 is TGTGCCAGCAGCTTAGACAGGTCACAAGGAAACACCATATATTTT.

Written as DNA, the CDR3 is TGTGCCAGCAGCTTACTCAGCGGGAGATCGTCAGATACGCAGTATTTT. Translated, it gives CASSLLSGRSSDTQYF. The V gene is TRBV7-3, the J gene TRBJ2-3, with TRBD2 matching 8 bases. The CDR3 extends over 16 amino acids. The junction had 8 bases not matched to a gene; V was cut back by 2 bases and J by 4 bases. Germline CDR1 reads SGHTA; CDR2 reads FQGTGA.

The chain recombines TRBV7-9 with TRBJ2-7, with 9 positions matching TRBD1. The germline V gene encodes CDR1 SEHNR and CDR2 FQNEAQ (reference sequence). CDR3 length: 13 amino acids. The V and J ends lost 5 bases and 4 bases, in that order; junction bases with no gene match: 3. Here the CDR3 reads CASSRDRAYEQYF. The CDR3 DNA reads TGTGCCAGCAGCCGGGACAGGGCATACGAGCAGTACTTC. Filled out from reference TRBV7-9 and TRBJ2-7, the complete variable domain reads DTGVSQNPRHKITKRGQNVTFRCDPISEHNRLYWYRQTLGQGPEFLTYFQNEAQLEKSRLLSDRFSAERPKGSFSTLEIQRTEQGDSAMYLCASSRDRAYEQYFGPGTRLTVT.

This chain connects TRBV4-2 to TRBJ2-4, with D hard to call. This CDR3 is built from 17 residues. Trimming stripped 0 bases from V and 0 bases from J, with 12 bases between. Germline-derived CDR1 and CDR2 are LGHNA and YNFKEQ. In nucleotides, the CDR3 is TGTGCCAGCAGCCAAGAACAATACTACGGAGCCAAAAACATTCAGTACTTC. Residues: CASSQEQYYGAKNIQYF.

This clone occurred once. The CDR3 DNA reads TGTGCCAGCAGTCAGGGTGTAAATACGCAGTATTTT. Translating it yields CASSQGVNTQYF. The chain has TRBV2 and TRBJ2-3; D possibly corresponds to TRBD1 (5 bases). The CDR3 totals 12 residues. Between the trimmed V and J ends, which lost 5 bases and 7 bases, there was a span of 10 bases. Germline CDR1 and CDR2: SNHLY and FYNNEI.

This clone was recorded only once. CDR3 in DNA: TGTGCCAGCAGCGTAGCGGCTAGCGGGAGTTACGAGCAGTACTTC. Its protein product is CASSVAASGSYEQYF. The rearrangement links TRBV9 to TRBJ2-7, with 10 nucleotides matching TRBD2. The CDR3 totals 15 residues. Losses at the gene ends were 0 bases for V and 4 bases for J; bases not matched to a gene: 4. Germline CDR1 is SGDLS and CDR2 is YYNGEE.

V is TRBV13 and J is TRBJ2-5; TRBD1 matches 10 bases. V was pared by 3 bases and J by 4 bases, with 11 bases of the junction left unmatched. The CDR3 sequence is 17 residues long. Per the germline V gene, CDR1 is PRHDT and CDR2 is FYEKMQ (reference sequence). This chain's CDR3 is CASSFKAGTGEGETQYF. CDR3 nucleotides: TGTGCCAGCAGCTTTAAAGCGGGGACAGGGGAAGGAGAGACCCAGTACTTC.

V usage is TRBV19 and J usage is TRBJ2-5; 9 nucleotides line up with TRBD1. Germline V gene sequence: CDR1 LNHDA, CDR2 SQIVND (reference sequence). V lost 6 bases, J lost 4 bases, and 3 bases stayed unmatched. The CDR3 is 13 residues long. The CDR3 region has the DNA TGTGCCAGTAGAACGACAGGGGGAGAGACCCAGTACTTC. Amino acids: CASRTTGGETQYF. Variable domain in full (rest from reference TRBV19 and TRBJ2-5): DGGITQSPKYLFRKEGQNVTLSCEQNLNHDAMYWYRQDPGQGLRLIYYSQIVNDFQKGDIAEGYSVSREKKESFPLTVTSAQKNPTAFYLCASRTTGGETQYFGPGTRLLVL.

J is TRBJ1-5 and V is TRBV19; D unclear. Germline-derived CDR1 and CDR2 are LNHDA and SQIVND (reference sequence). The ends were cut back, 0 bases at V and 6 bases at J, with 12 bases in the middle. CDR3 length: 15 residues. The CDR3 DNA reads TGTGCCAGTAGTATAGATCGGGTAAGGCTTCAGCCCCAGCATTTT. Translation: CASSIDRVRLQPQHF. Drawing the rest from reference TRBV19 and TRBJ1-5, the complete variable domain is DGGITQSPKYLFRKEGQNVTLSCEQNLNHDAMYWYRQDPGQGLRLIYYSQIVNDFQKGDIAEGYSVSREKKESFPLTVTSAQKNPTAFYLCASSIDRVRLQPQHFGDGTRLSIL.

This clone was seen once. The chain links TRBV19 to TRBJ1-2; D is undetermined. Trimming took off 1 base at V and 4 bases at J, with 10 bases between the two ends. From germline, CDR1 is LNHDA and CDR2 SQIVND (reference sequence). The CDR3 is made up of 14 amino acids. The CDR3 loop reads CASSIVPGAYGYTF. As DNA, the CDR3 is TGTGCCAGTAGTATAGTCCCCGGAGCCTATGGCTACACCTTC.

The chain employs TRBV10-1 and TRBJ2-1; 8 bases line up with TRBD1. The CDR3 has 13 amino acids. The V segment lost 8 bases and the J segment 7 bases; nucleotides outside the gene matches: 7. CDR1 and CDR2 (germline): WNHNN, SYGVQD (reference sequence). This CDR3 reads CASRRTGSNEQFF. The CDR3 DNA reads as TGCGCCAGCCGTCGGACAGGGTCGAATGAGCAGTTCTTC.